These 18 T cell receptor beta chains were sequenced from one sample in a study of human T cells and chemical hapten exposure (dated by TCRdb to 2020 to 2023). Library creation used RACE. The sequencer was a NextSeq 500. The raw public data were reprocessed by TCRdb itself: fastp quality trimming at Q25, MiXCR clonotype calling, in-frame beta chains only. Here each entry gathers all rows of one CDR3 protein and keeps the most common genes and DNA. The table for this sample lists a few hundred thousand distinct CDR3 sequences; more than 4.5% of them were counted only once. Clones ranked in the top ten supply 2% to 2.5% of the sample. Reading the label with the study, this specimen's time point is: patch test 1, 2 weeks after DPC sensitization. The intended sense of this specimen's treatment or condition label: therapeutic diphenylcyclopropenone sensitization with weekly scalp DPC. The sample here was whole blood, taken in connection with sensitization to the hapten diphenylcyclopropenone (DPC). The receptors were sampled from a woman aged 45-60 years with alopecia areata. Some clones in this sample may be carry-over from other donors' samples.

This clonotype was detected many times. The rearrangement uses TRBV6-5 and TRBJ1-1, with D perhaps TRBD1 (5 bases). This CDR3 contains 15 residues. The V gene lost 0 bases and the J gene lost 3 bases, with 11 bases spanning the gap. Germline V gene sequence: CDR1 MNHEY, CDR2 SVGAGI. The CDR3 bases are TGTGCCAGCAGTTACTCGCCAGAAGGGGACACTGAAGCTTTCTTT. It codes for CASSYSPEGDTEAFF.

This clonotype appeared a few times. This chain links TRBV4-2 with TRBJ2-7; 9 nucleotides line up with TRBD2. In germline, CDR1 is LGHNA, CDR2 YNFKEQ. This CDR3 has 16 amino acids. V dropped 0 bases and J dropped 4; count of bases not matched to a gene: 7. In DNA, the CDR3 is TGTGCCAGCAGCCAAGAGAATGGCGGGAGGGAATACGAGCAGTACTTC. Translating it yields CASSQENGGREYEQYF.

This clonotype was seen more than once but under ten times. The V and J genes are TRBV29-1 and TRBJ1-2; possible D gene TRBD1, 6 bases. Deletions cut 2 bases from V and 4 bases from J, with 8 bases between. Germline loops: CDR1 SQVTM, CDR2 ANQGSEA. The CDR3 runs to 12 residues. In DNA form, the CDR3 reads TGCAGCGTTGAAACCAGGGGCTATGGCTACACCTTC. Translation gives CSVETRGYGYTF.

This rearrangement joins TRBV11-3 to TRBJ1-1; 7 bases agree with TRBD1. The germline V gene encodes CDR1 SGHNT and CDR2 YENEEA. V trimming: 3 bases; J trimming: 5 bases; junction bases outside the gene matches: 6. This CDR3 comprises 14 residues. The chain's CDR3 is CASSLGTQGTEAFF. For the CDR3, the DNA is TGTGCCAGCAGCTTGGGCACACAGGGGACTGAAGCTTTCTTT.

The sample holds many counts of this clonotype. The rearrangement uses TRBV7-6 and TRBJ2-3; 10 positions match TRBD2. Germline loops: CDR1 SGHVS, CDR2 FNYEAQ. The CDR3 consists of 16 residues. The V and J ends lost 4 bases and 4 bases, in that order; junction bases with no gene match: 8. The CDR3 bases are TGTGCCAGCAGCTCCCCAGCGGGGGGGCCCGCAGATACGCAGTATTTT. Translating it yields CASSSPAGGPADTQYF.

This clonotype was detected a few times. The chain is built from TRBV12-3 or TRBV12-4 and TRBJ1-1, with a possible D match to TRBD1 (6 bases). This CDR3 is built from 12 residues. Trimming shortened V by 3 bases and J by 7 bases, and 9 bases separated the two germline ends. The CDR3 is CASSFDRLEAFF. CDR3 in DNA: TGTGCCAGCAGTTTCGACAGGCTTGAAGCTTTCTTT.

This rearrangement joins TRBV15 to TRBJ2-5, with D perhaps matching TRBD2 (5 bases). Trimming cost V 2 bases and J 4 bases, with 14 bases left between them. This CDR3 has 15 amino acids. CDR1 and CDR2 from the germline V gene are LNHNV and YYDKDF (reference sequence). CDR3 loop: CATSRPSTSRETQYF. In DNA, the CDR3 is TGTGCCACCAGCAGACCTAGCACTTCGAGAGAGACCCAGTACTTC.

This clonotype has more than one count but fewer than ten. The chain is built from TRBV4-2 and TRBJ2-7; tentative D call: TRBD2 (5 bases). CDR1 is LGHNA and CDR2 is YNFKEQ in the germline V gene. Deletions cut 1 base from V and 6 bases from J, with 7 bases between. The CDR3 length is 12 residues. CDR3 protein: CASSQGGSEQYF. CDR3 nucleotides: TGTGCCAGCAGCCAAGGTGGGAGCGAGCAGTACTTC.

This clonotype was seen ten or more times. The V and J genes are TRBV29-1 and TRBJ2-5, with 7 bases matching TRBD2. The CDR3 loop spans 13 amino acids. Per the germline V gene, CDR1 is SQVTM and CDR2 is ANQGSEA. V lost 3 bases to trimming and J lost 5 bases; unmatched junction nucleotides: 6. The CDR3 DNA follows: TGCAGCGTTGAGGGCGGGGGACCGGAGACCCAGTACTTC. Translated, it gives CSVEGGGPETQYF.

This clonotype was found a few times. CDR3 DNA sequence: TGTGCCAGCAGTTTAGCGGGGAGGCTAGCCAAAAACATTCAGTACTTC. It is translated as CASSLAGRLAKNIQYF. The rearrangement links TRBV12-3 or TRBV12-4 to TRBJ2-4, with D tentatively TRBD2 (6 bases). This CDR3 spans 16 amino acids. V was shortened by 0 bases and J by 0 bases, with 9 bases between the two germline ends.

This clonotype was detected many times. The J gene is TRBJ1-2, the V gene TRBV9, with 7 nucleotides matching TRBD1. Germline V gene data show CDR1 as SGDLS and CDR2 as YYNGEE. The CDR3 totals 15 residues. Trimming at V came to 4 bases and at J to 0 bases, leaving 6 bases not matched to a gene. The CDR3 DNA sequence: TGTGCCAGCAGCCCTGGGACAGTGGCTAACTATGGCTACACCTTC. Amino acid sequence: CASSPGTVANYGYTF.

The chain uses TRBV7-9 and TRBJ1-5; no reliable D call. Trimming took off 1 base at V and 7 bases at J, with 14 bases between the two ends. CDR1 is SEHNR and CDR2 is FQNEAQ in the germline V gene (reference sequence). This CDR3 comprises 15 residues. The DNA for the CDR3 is TGTGCCAGCAGCTTAGAAGACTCAGCCCGGCAGCCCCAGCATTTT. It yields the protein CASSLEDSARQPQHF.

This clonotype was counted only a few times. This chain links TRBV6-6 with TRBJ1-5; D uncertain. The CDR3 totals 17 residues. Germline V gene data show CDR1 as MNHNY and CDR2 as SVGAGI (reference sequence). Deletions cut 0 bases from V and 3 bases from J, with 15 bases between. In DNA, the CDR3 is TGTGCCAGCAGTTACTCCGGTCGAGGGCAGGACAATCAGCCCCAGCATTTT. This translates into CASSYSGRGQDNQPQHF.

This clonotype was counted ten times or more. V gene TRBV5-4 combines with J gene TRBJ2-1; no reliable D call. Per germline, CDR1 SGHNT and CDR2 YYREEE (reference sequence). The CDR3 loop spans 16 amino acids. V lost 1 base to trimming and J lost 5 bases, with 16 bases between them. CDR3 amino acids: CASSLSATPLHNEQFF. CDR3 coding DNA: TGTGCCAGCAGCTTGTCCGCCACCCCACTGCACAATGAGCAGTTCTTC.

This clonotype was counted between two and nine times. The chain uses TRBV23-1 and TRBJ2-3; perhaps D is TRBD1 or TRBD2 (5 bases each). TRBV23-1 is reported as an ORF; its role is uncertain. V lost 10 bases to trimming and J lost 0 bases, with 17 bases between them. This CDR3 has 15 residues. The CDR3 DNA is TGCGCCAACCCCCGAGGGGTAGCTAGCACAGATACGCAGTATTTT. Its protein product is CANPRGVASTDTQYF.

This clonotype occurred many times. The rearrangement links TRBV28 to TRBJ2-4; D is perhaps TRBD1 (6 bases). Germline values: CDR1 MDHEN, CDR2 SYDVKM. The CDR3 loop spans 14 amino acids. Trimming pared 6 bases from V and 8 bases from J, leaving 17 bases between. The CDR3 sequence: CASRKRTVGDIQYF. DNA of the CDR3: TGTGCCAGCAGAAAGCGGACAGTCGGGGACATTCAGTACTTC.

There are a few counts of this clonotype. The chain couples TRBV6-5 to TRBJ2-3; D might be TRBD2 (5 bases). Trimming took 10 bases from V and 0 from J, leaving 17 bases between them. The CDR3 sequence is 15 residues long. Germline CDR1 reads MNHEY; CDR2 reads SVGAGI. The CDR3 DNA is TGTGCCATCGGACCTACCGGGGTGAGCACAGATACGCAGTATTTT. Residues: CAIGPTGVSTDTQYF.

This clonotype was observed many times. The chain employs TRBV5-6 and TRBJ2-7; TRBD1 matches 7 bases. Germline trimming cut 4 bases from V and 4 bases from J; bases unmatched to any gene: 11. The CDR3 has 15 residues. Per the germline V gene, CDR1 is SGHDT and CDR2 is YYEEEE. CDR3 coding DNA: TGTGCCAGCAGCCTATCCGGGACAGCAAGGTACGAGCAGTACTTC. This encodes CASSLSGTARYEQYF.